This entry is about one T cell receptor beta chain. Using immunoSEQ multiplex PCR, the repertoire was profiled, and TCRdb retains in-frame clones only, with some absent. The sample includes around 94,000 clones, over 85% of them seen just once. The data stem from a study of control samples from healthy donors and cancer patients. This CDR3 spans 14 amino acids. Between the trimmed V and J ends, which lost 9 bases and 0 bases, there was a span of 13 bases. CDR1 is LNHDA and CDR2 is SQIVND in the germline V gene (reference sequence). The sequence was collected from a woman in her twenties or thirties in good health. The sequencing input was blood. V is TRBV19 and J is TRBJ2-3; weak D call: TRBD2 (5 bases). DNA for the CDR3: TGTGCCAGCGCCGAGCCGGGGAGCACAGATACGCAGTATTTT. Amino acids: CASAEPGSTDTQYF. Drawing the rest from reference TRBV19 and TRBJ2-3, the complete variable domain is DGGITQSPKYLFRKEGQNVTLSCEQNLNHDAMYWYRQDPGQGLRLIYYSQIVNDFQKGDIAEGYSVSREKKESFPLTVTSAQKNPTAFYLCASAEPGSTDTQYFGPGTRLTVL.